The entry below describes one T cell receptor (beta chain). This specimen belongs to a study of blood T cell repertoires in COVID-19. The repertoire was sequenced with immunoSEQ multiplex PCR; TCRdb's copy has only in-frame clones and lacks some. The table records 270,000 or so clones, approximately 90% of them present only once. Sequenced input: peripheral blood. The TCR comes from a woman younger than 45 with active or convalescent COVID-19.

The CDR3 DNA is TGCGCCAGCAGTGAGCTGACACCTTATAATTCACCCCTCCACTTT. Translated: CASSELTPYNSPLHF. The genes are TRBV10-1 and TRBJ1-6; unclear D gene. Trimming stripped 2 bases from V and 4 bases from J, with 9 bases between. In germline, CDR1 is WNHNN, CDR2 SYGVQD (reference sequence). The length of the CDR3 is 15 residues.